The 30 T cell receptor beta chains below all came from one sample that was sequenced in a study of identical twins. Via MiXCR, TCRdb re-called the 5' RACE reads, giving one row per CDR3 protein. The repertoire holds 250,000 to 300,000 distinct CDR3 sequences, 8.5% to 9.5% seen once, with about 7.1% in the top ten. The same sample was also used in a study of yellow fever vaccine responses in identical twins.

Sequencing was carried out using CD8+ T cells sorted from blood. The origin of the receptors is a young woman in good health.

This clonotype came up a few times. The genes are TRBV6-5 and TRBJ2-1; a weak D match, TRBD2 (5 bases). Trimming took 0 bases from V and 3 from J, leaving 12 bases between them. The CDR3 is made up of 16 amino acids. CDR1 is MNHEY, CDR2 SVGAGI, per germline. The CDR3 nucleotides are TGTGCCAGCAGTTACTCGGGAGCGGAAATCTACAATGAGCAGTTCTTC. Protein: CASSYSGAEIYNEQFF.

This clonotype has more than one count but fewer than ten. CDR3 in DNA: TGTGCCATCAGTGACCCCACAGTGTACACTGAAGCTTTCTTT. Amino acids: CAISDPTVYTEAFF. The V and J genes are TRBV10-3 and TRBJ1-1, with D unresolved. Deletions cut 3 bases from V and 3 bases from J, with 11 bases between. The CDR3 is 14 residues long. CDR1 is ENHRY and CDR2 is SYGVKD in the germline V gene.

The CDR3 loop is CASSSWDSPRPYEQYF. CDR3 DNA: TGTGCCAGCAGTTCATGGGACTCCCCGAGGCCCTACGAGCAGTACTTC. The chain couples TRBV6-5 to TRBJ2-7; a weak D match, TRBD2 (6 bases). Germline CDR1 MNHEY, CDR2 SVGAGI. The CDR3 contains 16 residues. The V end was cut by 4 bases, the J end by 2 bases, with 18 bases between.

A remark on this clonotype: A much more abundant neighbour one base away suggests this may be a read error. The V and J genes are TRBV11-2 and TRBJ2-7, with D tentatively TRBD1 (6 bases). This CDR3 contains 13 residues. With 6 bases removed from V and 3 bases from J, the gap between germline ends came to 12 bases. Germline V CDR1 and CDR2: SGHAT, FQNNGV. For the CDR3, the DNA is TGTGCCAGCAGTTTTACAGGGAACTACGAGCAGTACTTC. It translates to CASSFTGNYEQYF.

This clonotype showed up many times. This chain's CDR3 is CASSQGQGLAETQYF. CDR3 sequence (DNA): TGTGCCAGCAGCCAAGGACAGGGTTTAGCGGAGACCCAGTACTTC. The chain joins TRBV7-9 to TRBJ2-5; 8 bases match TRBD1. Germline assignment: CDR1 SEHNR and CDR2 FQNEAQ (reference sequence). The CDR3 has 15 residues. Trimming at V came to 5 bases and at J to 5 bases, leaving 10 bases not matched to a gene. Complete variable domain (other parts from reference TRBV7-9 and TRBJ2-5): DTGVSQNPRHKITKRGQNVTFRCDPISEHNRLYWYRQTLGQGPEFLTYFQNEAQLEKSRLLSDRFSAERPKGSFSTLEIQRTEQGDSAMYLCASSQGQGLAETQYFGPGTRLLVL.

This clonotype was recorded at least ten times. Germline and junction disagree at one end, which may indicate a read error. The CDR3 reads CASSLGGGYEQYF. The CDR3, as DNA: TGCGCCAGCAGCCTCGGAGGGGGGTACGAGCAGTACTTC. The chain recombines TRBV5-6 with TRBJ2-7; possibly TRBD1 or TRBD2 for D (6 bases each). The germline gives CDR1 SGHDT, CDR2 YYEEEE. This CDR3 comprises 13 residues.

This clonotype was counted at least ten times. This rearrangement joins TRBV20-1 to TRBJ2-7; D is perhaps TRBD2 (5 bases). In germline, CDR1 is DFQATT, CDR2 SNEGSKA (reference sequence). The length of the CDR3 is 15 residues. Trimming took off 4 bases at V and 0 bases at J, with 16 bases between the two ends. CDR3: CSANYPGESSYEQYF. Written as DNA, the CDR3 is TGCAGTGCTAACTACCCCGGGGAGAGCTCCTACGAGCAGTACTTC.

This clonotype appeared a few times. The chain recombines TRBV9 with TRBJ2-1; maybe TRBD2 (6 bases). Trimming pared 2 bases from V and 4 bases from J, leaving 13 bases between. The CDR3 totals 15 residues. Germline V gives CDR1 SGDLS, CDR2 YYNGEE. CDR3 DNA: TGTGCCAGCAGCGTGACGGGACTCCTTTACAATGAGCAGTTCTTC. Encoded protein: CASSVTGLLYNEQFF.

This clonotype was recorded at least ten times. This rearrangement joins TRBV28 to TRBJ2-3, with 11 positions matching TRBD2. The CDR3 is 15 amino acids. The J segment lost 4 bases and the V segment lost 6 bases, leaving 6 bases of the junction unmatched. Looked up from germline, CDR1 is MDHEN and CDR2 is SYDVKM. DNA for the CDR3: TGTGCCAGCAGCCTACTAGCGGGAGTTTCAGATACGCAGTATTTT. This codes for CASSLLAGVSDTQYF.

This chain links TRBV6-2 or TRBV6-3 with TRBJ1-2, with D possibly matching TRBD1 (5 bases). The CDR3 runs 15 residues. CDR1 MNHEY and CDR2 SVGEGT come from the germline V gene. The germline V and J ends were trimmed by 6 bases and 5 bases, with 19 bases remaining between them. CDR3 bases: TGTGCCAGCAGCCTTCTCGGGACGGAGAATTATGGCTACACCTTC. Translation gives CASSLLGTENYGYTF.

This clonotype came up a few times. The chain couples TRBV20-1 to TRBJ2-1, with D uncertain. This CDR3 is 13 amino acids long. Germline lookup yields CDR1 DFQATT and CDR2 SNEGSKA (reference sequence). V was cut by 1 base and J by 4 bases, with 8 bases left in between. The CDR3 nucleotides are TGCAGTGCTAGAGTTCCGGGTTACAATGAGCAGTTCTTC. Translated: CSARVPGYNEQFF.

The rearrangement joins TRBV19 to TRBJ2-7, with a weak D call TRBD2 (6 bases). Per the germline V gene, CDR1 is LNHDA and CDR2 is SQIVND (reference sequence). V was pared by 3 bases and J by 3 bases, with 12 bases between. The CDR3 sequence is 14 residues long. The CDR3 region is CASSMFGGDYEQYF. The CDR3 nucleotides are TGTGCCAGTAGTATGTTCGGGGGAGACTACGAGCAGTACTTC.

The CDR3 DNA follows: TGTGCCAGTAGGGGTCGGGGTGAAGAGACCCAGTACTTC. As protein: CASRGRGEETQYF. The V call is TRBV19, the J call TRBJ2-5; a possible D gene is TRBD2 (5 bases). With 6 bases removed from V and 3 bases from J, the gap between germline ends came to 11 bases. The CDR3 contains 13 residues. Looked up from germline, CDR1 is LNHDA and CDR2 is SQIVND (reference sequence).

The chain recombines TRBV14 with TRBJ2-2, with D perhaps TRBD2 (6 bases). Trimming shortened V by 1 base and J by 6 bases, and 15 bases separated the two germline ends. The CDR3 spans 16 residues. Germline CDR1 and CDR2: SGHDN and FVKESK. The CDR3 loop is CASSQAGTGVAGELFF. CDR3 coding DNA: TGTGCCAGCAGCCAAGCCGGGACGGGGGTAGCCGGGGAGCTGTTTTTT.

The genes are TRBV27 and TRBJ2-7; 8 bases are a match to TRBD2. Per germline, CDR1 MNHEY and CDR2 SMNVEV (reference sequence). Trimming at V came to 5 bases and at J to 1 base, leaving 4 bases not matched to a gene. CDR3 length: 14 residues. DNA of the CDR3: TGTGCCAGCAGTACTAGCGGAGTATCCTACGAGCAGTACTTC. Translating it yields CASSTSGVSYEQYF.

This clonotype has only a few counts. This chain connects TRBV27 to TRBJ2-7; 9 nucleotides line up with TRBD1. V lost 2 bases, J lost 7 bases, and 6 bases stayed unmatched. The CDR3 covers 14 residues. Looked up from germline, CDR1 is MNHEY and CDR2 is SMNVEV (reference sequence). The CDR3 reads CASSLNRGPGEQYF. CDR3 in DNA: TGTGCCAGCAGTTTAAACAGGGGGCCGGGTGAGCAGTACTTC.

This clonotype has ten or more counts. The chain has TRBV20-1 and TRBJ2-7, with 12 bases that match TRBD2. J was trimmed by 1 base and V by 4 bases; bases with no gene match: 5. CDR1 and CDR2 from the germline V gene are DFQATT and SNEGSKA (reference sequence). The CDR3 runs 15 residues. DNA for the CDR3: TGCAGTGCTACCGGGACTAGCGGGCCTTCCTACGAGCAGTACTTC. Its translation is CSATGTSGPSYEQYF.

This clonotype was detected many times. This chain joins TRBV4-1 and TRBJ1-1; D not resolved. V gave up 1 base and J gave up 7 bases, with 16 bases separating them. Germline V CDR1 and CDR2: MGHRA, YSYEKL. The CDR3 spans 15 residues. CDR3: CASSQGVSFGVEAFF. The CDR3, as DNA: TGCGCCAGCAGCCAAGGGGTTTCCTTCGGGGTTGAAGCTTTCTTT.

This chain joins TRBV3-1 and TRBJ2-7; unclear D gene. The germline V and J ends were trimmed by 0 bases and 3 bases, with 15 bases remaining between them. The CDR3 is 16 amino acids. The V gene's germline CDR1 is LGHDT and CDR2 YNNKEL (reference sequence). The chain's CDR3 is CASSQDGLAGDYEQYF. For the CDR3, the DNA is TGTGCCAGCAGCCAAGATGGCTTGGCAGGCGACTACGAGCAGTACTTC.

This clonotype was detected ten times or more. The J gene is TRBJ2-2, the V gene TRBV7-2, with 10 bases that match TRBD2. Looked up from germline, CDR1 is SGHTA and CDR2 is FQGNSA. Trimming cost V 1 base and J 0 bases; bases outside gene matches: 2. The CDR3 sequence is 17 residues long. CDR3 in amino acids: CASSLVAGGPNTGELFF. DNA of the CDR3: TGTGCCAGCAGCTTAGTAGCGGGGGGACCGAACACCGGGGAGCTGTTTTTT.

This rearrangement joins TRBV4-3 to TRBJ2-1; no clear D gene. The germline V gene has CDR1 LGHNA and CDR2 YSLEER. The CDR3 is 12 amino acids. The ends were cut back, 3 bases at V and 9 bases at J, with 9 bases in the middle. CDR3 DNA: TGCGCCAGCAGCCACCTCCGCGGTGAGCAGTTCTTC. As protein: CASSHLRGEQFF.

To note about this clonotype: A read error may account for a junction end that differs from germline. The chain links TRBV20-1 to TRBJ2-7; D may correspond to TRBD1 or TRBD2 (5 bases each). The CDR3 has 17 residues. The germline V gene has CDR1 DFQATT and CDR2 SNEGSKA (reference sequence). CDR3 in amino acids: CCAQGAPIQGPSYEQYF. In nucleotides, the CDR3 is TGCTGTGCTCAAGGGGCCCCGATTCAGGGACCATCCTACGAGCAGTACTTC.

This sequence joins TRBV6-1 and TRBJ2-7; 7 bases line up with TRBD1. CDR3 size: 15 residues. The germline V gene encodes CDR1 MNHNS and CDR2 SASEGT. Unmatched junction bases numbered 8, after V lost 6 bases and J lost 0 bases. CDR3 sequence (DNA): TGTGCCAGCAGCTGGGACAGTCTTCTCTCCTACGAGCAGTACTTC. Protein sequence: CASSWDSLLSYEQYF.

The chain combines TRBV4-3 with TRBJ2-3; TRBD2 aligns across 8 bases. Germline trimming cut 0 bases from V and 4 bases from J; bases unmatched to any gene: 18. There are 20 residues in the CDR3. The germline V gene has CDR1 LGHNA and CDR2 YSLEER. The CDR3 DNA sequence: TGCGCCAGCAGCCAAGATCCTCCCCGTGAGCGGGAGTGTATATCAGATACGCAGTATTTT. Protein product: CASSQDPPRERECISDTQYF.

The chain couples TRBV9 to TRBJ2-5; possible D gene TRBD2, 5 bases. The V end lost 0 bases, the J end lost 7 bases, and 10 bases lay between the germline ends. The CDR3 totals 13 residues. Germline V CDR1 and CDR2: SGDLS, YYNGEE. Here the CDR3 reads CASSVDGEGTQYF. The DNA of the CDR3 is TGTGCCAGCAGCGTAGATGGCGAGGGGACCCAGTACTTC.

The sample holds many counts of this clonotype. This rearrangement joins TRBV11-2 to TRBJ1-1; D uncertain. This CDR3 is 14 amino acids long. Germline V gives CDR1 SGHAT, CDR2 FQNNGV. V lost 0 bases to trimming and J lost 4 bases, with 9 bases between them. CDR3 sequence reads: CASSLDGLGTEAFF. The CDR3 region has the DNA TGTGCCAGCAGCTTAGACGGTTTGGGCACTGAAGCTTTCTTT.

The chain combines TRBV9 with TRBJ2-7; tentatively, D is TRBD1 (6 bases). Trimming took 3 bases from V and 5 from J, leaving 15 bases between them. CDR1 and CDR2 (germline): SGDLS, YYNGEE. This CDR3 is built from 14 residues. CDR3 nucleotide sequence: TGTGCCAGCAGCGCCCATGAGGGGGTCGACGAGCAGTACTTC. Its protein product is CASSAHEGVDEQYF.

The CDR3 DNA is TGTGCCAGCAGCTTTACTGGGGGGGTGAATGAGCAGTTCTTC. It yields the protein CASSFTGGVNEQFF. The rearrangement links TRBV11-1 to TRBJ2-1; 7 bases line up with TRBD2. Germline V gene lookup returns CDR1 SGHAT and CDR2 FQDESV (reference sequence). The CDR3 has 14 residues. J gave up 7 bases and V 3 bases, and 6 bases lay outside the gene matches.

This clonotype has only a few counts. The gene calls are TRBV11-2 and TRBJ1-1; D gene ambiguous. V lost 1 base to trimming and J lost 0 bases, with 9 bases between them. Per germline, CDR1 SGHAT and CDR2 FQNNGV. This CDR3 has 15 amino acids. CDR3 in amino acids: CASSLGVLLNTEAFF. Written as DNA, the CDR3 is TGTGCCAGCAGCTTAGGGGTCCTCCTGAACACTGAAGCTTTCTTT.

This rearrangement joins TRBV5-4 to TRBJ2-7; D gene uncertain. Germline CDR1 is SGHNT and CDR2 is YYREEE (reference sequence). Trimming left V 0 bases short and J 0 bases short, with 10 bases between. The CDR3 extends over 15 amino acids. The CDR3 DNA reads TGTGCCAGCAGCTTGGATCAGGAGCACTCCTACGAGCAGTACTTC. It specifies CASSLDQEHSYEQYF. Combining the CDR3 with reference TRBV5-4 and TRBJ2-7 gives the whole variable domain ETGVTQSPTHLIKTRGQQVTLRCSSQSGHNTVSWYQQALGQGPQFIFQYYREEENGRGNFPPRFSGLQFPNYSSELNVNALELDDSALYLCASSLDQEHSYEQYFGPGTRLTVT.